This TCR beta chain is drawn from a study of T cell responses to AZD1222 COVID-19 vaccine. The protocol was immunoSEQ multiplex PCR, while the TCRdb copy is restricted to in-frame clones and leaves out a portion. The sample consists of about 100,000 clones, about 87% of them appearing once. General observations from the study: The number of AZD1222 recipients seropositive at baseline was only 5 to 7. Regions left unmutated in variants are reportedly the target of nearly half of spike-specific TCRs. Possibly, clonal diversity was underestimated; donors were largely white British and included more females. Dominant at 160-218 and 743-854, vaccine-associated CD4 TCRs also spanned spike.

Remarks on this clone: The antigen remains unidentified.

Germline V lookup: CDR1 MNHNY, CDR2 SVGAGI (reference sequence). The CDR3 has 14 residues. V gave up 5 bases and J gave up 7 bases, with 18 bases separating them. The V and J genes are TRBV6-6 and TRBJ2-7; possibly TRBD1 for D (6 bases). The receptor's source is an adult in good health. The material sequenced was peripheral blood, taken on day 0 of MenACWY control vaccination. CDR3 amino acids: CASSLGQGLWEQYF. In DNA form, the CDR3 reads TGTGCCAGCAGTCTTGGGCAGGGGTTGTGGGAGCAGTACTTC.